This T cell receptor (beta chain) is from a study of regulatory T cells in long-lasting Graves disease. Arm-PCR of CDR3 regions with iRepertoire HTBI primers generated TCR beta libraries. TCRdb independently ran MiXCR on the multiplex PCR reads; one entry per CDR3 protein. Here the sample spans approximately 400,000 distinct CDR3 sequences, under 15% being singletons. Time point specified: newly diagnosed GD, antithyroid drugs for less than 3 months. The TCR library was made from RNA that had been extracted from PBMCs in TRIzol. Enrollment of patients was through an endocrinology department in Xi'an, China. CDR1 and CDR2 from the germline V gene are SQVTM and ANQGSEA. The CDR3 consists of 12 residues. The germline V and J ends were trimmed by 2 bases and 6 bases, with 9 bases remaining between them. This clonotype appeared many times. This sample was also put to use in a study of T cells in Graves' hyperthyroidism and ophthalmopathy. That paper states: The authors deemed Graves' hyperthyroidism stable absent ophthalmopathy progression within 18 months.

Sample: peripheral blood mononuclear cells (PBMCs), taken at new diagnosis, from a patient treated with antithyroid drugs. The rearrangement links TRBV29-1 to TRBJ2-3; TRBD2 is a possible D gene (5 bases). The sequence came from a woman in her twenties or thirties with Graves disease. The CDR3 loop reads CSVESGADTQYF. CDR3 nucleotide sequence: TGCAGCGTTGAAAGCGGAGCGGATACGCAGTATTTT.